This T cell receptor beta chain stems from a study of blood T cells in healthy people across ages. With a J-beta primer mix and a sample-barcoded 5' primer, a second PCR ran roughly 7 to 11 cycles. TCRdb passed the 5' RACE reads through MiXCR, listing each CDR3 protein once. Of some 1.7 million distinct CDR3 sequences detected, roughly 30% appear once; the ten largest clones hold 7.7%. This CDR3 contains 11 residues. The V gene's germline CDR1 is DFQATT and CDR2 SNEGSKA (reference sequence). V was clipped by 6 bases and J by 7 bases, with 10 bases between them. The rearrangement joins TRBV20-1 to TRBJ1-5; the D gene is possibly TRBD1 (5 bases). The receptor comes from a woman aged 25-40 years in good health. Sequencing was carried out using blood. Here the CDR3 reads CSARERQPQHF. The CDR3 DNA sequence: TGCAGTGCCAGGGAGAGGCAGCCCCAGCATTTT.